One sample yielded the 27 T cell receptor beta chains listed below, sequenced in a study of OX40 agonist ivuxolimab in advanced cancers. Sequenced by immunoSEQ multiplex PCR; TCRdb stores in-frame clones only, minus some. Of around 95,000 clones listed, 90% are singletons. The sample here was CD4+ or CD8+ T cells sorted from blood, taken in a trial of the OX40 agonist ivuxolimab. The origin of the receptors is an adult with an advanced solid tumor such as melanoma, head and neck, liver or kidney cancer.

The V and J genes are TRBV30 and TRBJ2-7; the D is unclear. Germline V gene data show CDR1 as GTSNPN and CDR2 as SVGIG (reference sequence). V was trimmed by 0 bases and J by 2 bases, leaving 20 bases between them. This CDR3 comprises 17 residues. The CDR3 spells CAWSVQRVVTAPYEQYF. The CDR3 coding sequence is TGTGCCTGGAGTGTACAAAGAGTAGTAACGGCCCCCTACGAGCAGTACTTC.

The V gene is TRBV7-9, the J gene TRBJ2-6, with TRBD2 matching 11 bases. Unmatched junction bases numbered 6, after V lost 4 bases and J lost 1 base. CDR1 is SEHNR, CDR2 FQNEAQ, per germline (reference sequence). This CDR3 region has 18 residues. CDR3 protein: CASSSSGTSGSGANVLTF. The CDR3, as DNA: TGTGCCAGCAGCTCCTCCGGGACTAGCGGATCTGGGGCCAACGTCCTGACTTTC.

The J gene is TRBJ2-5, the V gene TRBV5-5; the match to TRBD2 covers 7 bases. This CDR3 is 15 amino acids long. V lost 4 bases, J lost 4 bases, and 10 bases stayed unmatched. The germline CDR1 and CDR2 sequences are SGHKS and YYEKEE (reference sequence). DNA of the CDR3: TGTGCCAGCAGCCCGGTGGGGGGAGGGGCAGAGACCCAGTACTTC. This translates into CASSPVGGGAETQYF.

The CDR3 is CASSSQTWGEQYF. DNA for the CDR3: TGCGCCAGCAGCTCCCAGACGTGGGGCGAGCAGTACTTC. This chain uses TRBV5-1 with TRBJ2-7; D not certain. The V end lost 3 bases, the J end lost 6 bases, and 13 bases lay between the germline ends. Germline loops: CDR1 SGHRS, CDR2 YFSETQ. The CDR3 totals 13 residues.

A single count supports this clone. The CDR3 sequence: CASSAAGVDTGELFF. The CDR3 coding sequence is TGTGCCAGCAGCGCGGCAGGGGTAGACACCGGGGAGCTGTTTTTT. The chain combines TRBV5-5 with TRBJ2-2; D is possibly TRBD1 (6 bases). The CDR3 loop spans 15 amino acids. Trimming stripped 4 bases from V and 3 bases from J, with 13 bases between. The germline CDR1 and CDR2 sequences are SGHKS and YYEKEE (reference sequence).

The chain recombines TRBV19 with TRBJ2-1; 9 nucleotides match TRBD2. The junction had 4 bases not matched to a gene; V was cut back by 3 bases and J by 1 base. The germline V gene encodes CDR1 LNHDA and CDR2 SQIVND (reference sequence). CDR3 length: 16 residues. The CDR3 region is CASSILRGGSYNEQFF. DNA of the CDR3: TGTGCCAGTAGTATTTTGCGGGGGGGGTCCTACAATGAGCAGTTCTTC.

The rearrangement uses TRBV14 and TRBJ2-5; weak D call: TRBD2 (6 bases). The V end lost 3 bases, the J end lost 5 bases, and 16 bases lay between the germline ends. The germline gives CDR1 SGHDN, CDR2 FVKESK. This CDR3 contains 15 residues. The CDR3 loop is CASSHDTTRWETQYF. Here the CDR3 DNA reads TGTGCCAGCAGCCACGATACGACTAGATGGGAGACCCAGTACTTC.

A single count supports this clone. This chain connects TRBV7-9 to TRBJ2-6; D remains ambiguous. Deletions cut 3 bases from V and 9 bases from J, with 9 bases between. Per germline, CDR1 SEHNR and CDR2 FQNEAQ (reference sequence). CDR3 size: 13 residues. CDR3 nucleotides: TGTGCCAGCAGCTTGTCGGTGGGCAACGTCCTGACTTTC. This gives the protein CASSLSVGNVLTF.

The CDR3 DNA reads as TGTGCCAGTACCGACGGGACGGTTAGCAATCAGCCCCAGCATTTT. Amino acids: CASTDGTVSNQPQHF. V usage is TRBV19 and J usage is TRBJ1-5; TRBD1 might be the D (5 bases). The CDR3 extends over 15 amino acids. V was trimmed by 7 bases and J by 0 bases, leaving 13 bases between them. Germline V gene lookup returns CDR1 LNHDA and CDR2 SQIVND (reference sequence).

V is TRBV27 and J is TRBJ2-3; TRBD2 matches 12 bases. Trimming removed 5 bases from V and 5 bases from J; junction bases left unmatched: 5. In germline, CDR1 is MNHEY, CDR2 SMNVEV (reference sequence). The CDR3 has 15 residues. The CDR3 nucleotides are TGTGCCAGCAGTCCAGGACTAGCGGGGATAGATACGCAGTATTTT. It encodes CASSPGLAGIDTQYF.

The CDR3 nucleotides are TGTGCCAGCAGCAAGGAAAGGCCGGCCGGGACAGGGGCGGGAGAGCAGTACTTC. Its protein is CASSKERPAGTGAGEQYF. The chain carries TRBV21-1 and TRBJ2-7; the DNA was not compared with TRBD1, the D call given in the table. TRBV21-1 is a recognized pseudogene. The CDR3 runs to 18 residues.

The chain carries TRBV27 and TRBJ1-2; D is possibly TRBD1 (6 bases). The germline V gene has CDR1 MNHEY and CDR2 SMNVEV (reference sequence). V was clipped by 1 base and J by 4 bases, with 16 bases between them. The CDR3 has 16 residues. CDR3 residues: CASSLFRDTASYGYTF. The DNA of the CDR3 is TGTGCCAGCAGTTTATTCCGGGACACGGCATCCTATGGCTACACCTTC.

V usage is TRBV28 and J usage is TRBJ2-7, with D uncertain. Per the germline V gene, CDR1 is MDHEN and CDR2 is SYDVKM. The CDR3 runs 13 residues. Deletions cut 3 bases from V and 6 bases from J, with 12 bases between. The CDR3 DNA is TGTGCCAGCAGTTTTATAGGCAGTCCCGAGCAGTACTTC. Amino acids: CASSFIGSPEQYF.

The rearrangement joins TRBV10-3 to TRBJ2-1; a possible D gene is TRBD2 (6 bases). This CDR3 is 15 amino acids long. Trimming took 4 bases from V and 7 from J, leaving 17 bases between them. Germline lookup yields CDR1 ENHRY and CDR2 SYGVKD. CDR3 amino acids: CAISGSAGWENEQFF. The CDR3 region has the DNA TGTGCCATCAGTGGGTCAGCGGGCTGGGAGAATGAGCAGTTCTTC.

CDR3 sequence (DNA): TGTGCCAGCAGTTCCACAGGGACCGTCAATCAGCCCCAGCATTTT. Amino acid sequence: CASSSTGTVNQPQHF. V and J are TRBV6-5 and TRBJ1-5, with D possibly TRBD1 on 6 matching bases. This CDR3 is 15 amino acids long. V lost 4 bases and J lost 3, with 13 bases in between. Per the germline V gene, CDR1 is MNHEY and CDR2 is SVGAGI.

This clone was observed a single time. As DNA, the CDR3 is TGTGCCACCAGCAGGGGGACAGGGAGGGTCCAAGCTTTCTTT. Translation gives CATSRGTGRVQAFF. The chain employs TRBV15 and TRBJ1-1; TRBD1 agrees at 9 bases. J lost 9 bases, V lost 3 bases, and 8 bases had no gene match. The germline CDR1 and CDR2 sequences are LNHNV and YYDKDF (reference sequence). The CDR3 is made up of 14 amino acids. The entire variable domain, with the rest obtained from reference TRBV15 and TRBJ1-1, is as follows: DAMVIQNPRYQVTQFGKPVTLSCSQTLNHNVMYWYQQKSSQAPKLLFHYYDKDFNNEADTPDNFQSRRPNTSFCFLDIRSPGLGDTAMYLCATSRGTGRVQAFFGQGTRLTVV.

This clone was detected a few times. The CDR3 reads CATSRDLRDRVVGPQHF. DNA for the CDR3: TGTGCCACCAGCAGAGATCTCCGGGACAGGGTCGTTGGGCCCCAGCATTTT. The rearrangement links TRBV15 to TRBJ1-5; 9 bases agree with TRBD1. CDR3 length: 17 amino acids. The trim removed 0 bases at V and 9 bases at J, leaving 12 bases unmatched. Germline V gives CDR1 LNHNV, CDR2 YYDKDF (reference sequence). Based on the CDR3 plus reference TRBV15 and TRBJ1-5, the full variable domain is DAMVIQNPRYQVTQFGKPVTLSCSQTLNHNVMYWYQQKSSQAPKLLFHYYDKDFNNEADTPDNFQSRRPNTSFCFLDIRSPGLGDTAMYLCATSRDLRDRVVGPQHFGDGTRLSIL.

This clone was seen just once. The genes are TRBV2 and TRBJ2-2; D remains unclear. CDR1 and CDR2 from the germline V gene are SNHLY and FYNNEI. Trimming pared 5 bases from V and 6 bases from J, leaving 13 bases between. The CDR3 contains 14 residues. CDR3 protein: CASSLLPWAGELFF. For the CDR3, the DNA is TGTGCCAGCAGTCTTCTCCCTTGGGCCGGGGAGCTGTTTTTT.

The chain couples TRBV29-1 to TRBJ1-5; a possible D gene is TRBD1 (5 bases). Germline-derived CDR1 and CDR2 are SQVTM and ANQGSEA. The CDR3 is 12 amino acids. V lost 4 bases to trimming and J lost 4 bases, with 8 bases between them. The CDR3 sequence: CSVGQGNQPQHF. The CDR3 DNA follows: TGCAGCGTTGGGCAGGGTAATCAGCCCCAGCATTTT.

This chain connects TRBV10-1 to TRBJ2-3; 11 bases are a match to TRBD2. The J segment lost 4 bases and the V segment lost 3 bases, leaving 6 bases of the junction unmatched. Per germline, CDR1 WNHNN and CDR2 SYGVQD (reference sequence). This CDR3 comprises 16 residues. CDR3 region: CASSDLAGGSADTQYF. In DNA form, the CDR3 reads TGCGCCAGCAGTGATCTAGCGGGGGGATCGGCAGATACGCAGTATTTT.

The chain employs TRBV28 and TRBJ1-4, with D possibly matching TRBD1 (5 bases). The V gene lost 2 bases and the J gene lost 11 bases, with 21 bases spanning the gap. This CDR3 spans 16 amino acids. Germline values: CDR1 MDHEN, CDR2 SYDVKM. The chain's CDR3 is CASSLVSGQSIGKLFF. The DNA of the CDR3 is TGTGCCAGCAGTTTAGTTTCGGGGCAGTCCATCGGCAAACTGTTTTTT.

The genes are TRBV10-2 and TRBJ2-7; D remains unclear. The CDR3 runs 14 residues. The germline V and J ends were trimmed by 5 bases and 3 bases, with 14 bases remaining between them. The germline V gene has CDR1 WSHSY and CDR2 SAAADI. CDR3 in amino acids: CASSKQRSDYEQYF. The CDR3 nucleotides are TGCGCCAGCAGTAAACAGCGATCTGACTACGAGCAGTACTTC.

The rearrangement joins TRBV5-4 to TRBJ2-4; D is unclear. Germline assignment: CDR1 SGHNT and CDR2 YYREEE (reference sequence). The germline V and J ends were trimmed by 4 bases and 0 bases, with 8 bases remaining between them. The CDR3 has 14 amino acids. The chain's CDR3 is CASSTELAKNIQYF. The CDR3 coding sequence is TGTGCCAGCAGCACGGAACTAGCCAAAAACATTCAGTACTTC.

The chain recombines TRBV7-9 with TRBJ1-5; the D gene is possibly TRBD1 (5 bases). The CDR3 runs 15 residues. Per the germline V gene, CDR1 is SEHNR and CDR2 is FQNEAQ (reference sequence). Trimming pared 0 bases from V and 3 bases from J, leaving 9 bases between. The CDR3 region is CASSLAAGINQPQHF. Written as DNA, the CDR3 is TGTGCCAGCAGCTTAGCGGCAGGGATCAATCAGCCCCAGCATTTT.

This chain links TRBV6-1 with TRBJ2-7; the D is unclear. Trimming stripped 2 bases from V and 4 bases from J, with 6 bases between. The germline gives CDR1 MNHNS, CDR2 SASEGT. The CDR3 covers 12 residues. CDR3 bases: TGTGCCAGCAGTGAATCAAGGTACGAGCAGTACTTC. Its translation is CASSESRYEQYF.

In DNA, the CDR3 is TGTGCCAGCAGCCGGGAGCATGCAACTAATGAAAAACTGTTTTTT. Protein product: CASSREHATNEKLFF. The V gene is TRBV2, the J gene TRBJ1-4; no definite D call. This CDR3 contains 15 residues. Germline values: CDR1 SNHLY, CDR2 FYNNEI. Trimming removed 6 bases at V and 0 bases at J, with 11 bases between.

This chain connects TRBV6-1 to TRBJ1-5; D gene unclear. Deletions cut 6 bases from V and 0 bases from J, with 3 bases between. Per the germline V gene, CDR1 is MNHNS and CDR2 is SASEGT. The CDR3 loop spans 12 amino acids. CDR3 bases: TGTGCCAGCAGGGATAGCAATCAGCCCCAGCATTTT. The encoded protein is CASRDSNQPQHF.